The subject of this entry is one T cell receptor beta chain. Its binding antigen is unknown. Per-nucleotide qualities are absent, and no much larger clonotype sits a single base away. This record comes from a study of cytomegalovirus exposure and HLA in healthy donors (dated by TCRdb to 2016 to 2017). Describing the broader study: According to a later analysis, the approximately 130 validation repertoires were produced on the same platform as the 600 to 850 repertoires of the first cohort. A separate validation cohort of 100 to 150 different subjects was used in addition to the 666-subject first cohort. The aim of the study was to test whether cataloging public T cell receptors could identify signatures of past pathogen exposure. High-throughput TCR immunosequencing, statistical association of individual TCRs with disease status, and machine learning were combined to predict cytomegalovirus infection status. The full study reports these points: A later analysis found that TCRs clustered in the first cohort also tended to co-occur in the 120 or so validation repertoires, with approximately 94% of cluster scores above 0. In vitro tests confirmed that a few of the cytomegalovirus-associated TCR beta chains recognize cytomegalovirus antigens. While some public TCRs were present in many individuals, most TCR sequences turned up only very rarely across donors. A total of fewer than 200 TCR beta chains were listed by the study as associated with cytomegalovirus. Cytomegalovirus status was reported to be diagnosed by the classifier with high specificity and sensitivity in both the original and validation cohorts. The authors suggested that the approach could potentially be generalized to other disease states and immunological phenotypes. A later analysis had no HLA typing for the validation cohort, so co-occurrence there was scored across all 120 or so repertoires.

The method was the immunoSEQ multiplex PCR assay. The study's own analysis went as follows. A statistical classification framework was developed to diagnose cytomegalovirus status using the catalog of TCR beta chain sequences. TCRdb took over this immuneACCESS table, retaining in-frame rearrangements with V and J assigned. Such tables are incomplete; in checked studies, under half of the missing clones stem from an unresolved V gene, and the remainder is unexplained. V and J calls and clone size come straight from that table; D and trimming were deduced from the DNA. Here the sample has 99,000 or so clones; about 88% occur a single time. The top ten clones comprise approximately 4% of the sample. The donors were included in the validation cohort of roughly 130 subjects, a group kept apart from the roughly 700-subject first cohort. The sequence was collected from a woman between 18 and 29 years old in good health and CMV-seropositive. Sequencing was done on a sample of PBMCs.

The DNA sequence reads TGTGCCTGGAGAGGGACAGGGAGTACCTACGAGCAGTACTTC. It encodes CAWRGTGSTYEQYF. The chain couples TRBV30 to TRBJ2-7, with TRBD1 identical over 9 junction bases. Ends trimmed: V by 3 bases, J by 2 bases; bases unmatched to a gene: 5. The CDR3 has 14 amino acids, counting the end cysteine and phenylalanine. The kept DNA is CDR3 alone, 42 bases in frame from the first base. From a lookup of the germline V gene (reference sequence), CDR1 and CDR2 are GTSNPN and SVGIG.